The 8 T cell receptor beta chains presented below share a single source sample, sequenced in a study of control samples from healthy donors and cancer patients. Assay used: immunoSEQ multiplex PCR; TCRdb lists only in-frame clones, some missing. The sample gives about 84,000 clones, 91% of which show up once; more than 15% is in the top ten. Sequenced: blood. Receptors originate from a man aged 25-40 years in good health.

This chain uses TRBV29-1 with TRBJ2-3; 7 bases fit TRBD2. There are 14 residues in the CDR3. V was pared by 6 bases and J by 6 bases, with 12 bases of the junction left unmatched. Germline CDR1 and CDR2: SQVTM and ANQGSEA. The CDR3 sequence: CSVPSGTRGDTQYF. DNA of the CDR3: TGCAGCGTCCCTAGCGGAACCCGGGGGGATACGCAGTATTTT.

A single count supports this clone. This sequence joins TRBV12-3 or TRBV12-4 and TRBJ2-1, with a possible D match to TRBD2 (5 bases). CDR3 length equals 13 residues. With 2 bases removed from V and 9 bases from J, the gap between germline ends came to 11 bases. The CDR3 reads CASSLKGVSEQFF. The CDR3 DNA reads TGTGCCAGCAGTTTAAAGGGAGTCAGTGAGCAGTTCTTC.

This chain uses TRBV7-2 with TRBJ2-1, with D perhaps matching TRBD1 (6 bases). Trimming shortened V by 5 bases and J by 3 bases, and 14 bases separated the two germline ends. Germline assignment: CDR1 SGHTA and CDR2 FQGNSA. The CDR3 runs 15 residues. The CDR3 DNA is TGTGCCAGCAGCCCGATGGACAGCCTCTACAATGAGCAGTTCTTC. Translating it yields CASSPMDSLYNEQFF.

The rearrangement uses TRBV9 and TRBJ1-2; D gene uncertain. V gave up 0 bases and J gave up 5 bases, with 11 bases separating them. Per germline, CDR1 SGDLS and CDR2 YYNGEE. The CDR3 sequence is 14 residues long. The CDR3 DNA is TGTGCCAGCAGCGTAGGTGTCGCCCATTATGGCTACACCTTC. Residues: CASSVGVAHYGYTF. The complete variable domain, with remaining parts taken from reference TRBV9 and TRBJ1-2, reads DSGVTQTPKHLITATGQRVTLRCSPRSGDLSVYWYQQSLDQGLQFLIQYYNGEERAKGNILERFSAQQFPDLHSELNLSSLELGDSALYFCASSVGVAHYGYTFGSGTRLTVV.

This rearrangement joins TRBV5-5 to TRBJ2-7, with 7 nucleotides matching TRBD1. Germline loops: CDR1 SGHKS, CDR2 YYEKEE (reference sequence). The trim removed 2 bases at V and 1 base at J, leaving 0 bases unmatched. The CDR3 is 13 residues long. Here the CDR3 reads CASSLQGSYEQYF. CDR3 nucleotide sequence: TGTGCCAGCAGCTTACAGGGGTCCTACGAGCAGTACTTC.

As DNA, the CDR3 is TGTGCCAGCAGTTCGCCGGGACAGGGCAACTATGGCTACACCTTC. This codes for CASSSPGQGNYGYTF. This chain uses TRBV28 with TRBJ1-2, with 9 bases identical to TRBD1. This CDR3 region has 15 residues. Germline CDR1 is MDHEN and CDR2 is SYDVKM. The junction had 5 bases not matched to a gene; V was cut back by 4 bases and J by 2 bases.

The chain is built from TRBV5-6 and TRBJ2-1; D gene uncertain. Germline lookup yields CDR1 SGHDT and CDR2 YYEEEE. Trimming left V 0 bases short and J 0 bases short, with 7 bases between. The CDR3 contains 15 residues. CDR3 sequence: CASSLGHLSYNEQFF. The CDR3 DNA reads TGTGCCAGCAGCTTGGGACACCTCTCCTACAATGAGCAGTTCTTC.

The V gene is TRBV14, the J gene TRBJ1-6; maybe TRBD1 (6 bases). The CDR3 is made up of 14 amino acids. With 6 bases removed from V and 6 bases from J, the gap between germline ends came to 12 bases. The V gene's germline CDR1 is SGHDN and CDR2 FVKESK. The CDR3 DNA reads as TGTGCCAGCAGTAGACAGGCTTTTAATTCACCCCTCCACTTT. Amino acids: CASSRQAFNSPLHF.